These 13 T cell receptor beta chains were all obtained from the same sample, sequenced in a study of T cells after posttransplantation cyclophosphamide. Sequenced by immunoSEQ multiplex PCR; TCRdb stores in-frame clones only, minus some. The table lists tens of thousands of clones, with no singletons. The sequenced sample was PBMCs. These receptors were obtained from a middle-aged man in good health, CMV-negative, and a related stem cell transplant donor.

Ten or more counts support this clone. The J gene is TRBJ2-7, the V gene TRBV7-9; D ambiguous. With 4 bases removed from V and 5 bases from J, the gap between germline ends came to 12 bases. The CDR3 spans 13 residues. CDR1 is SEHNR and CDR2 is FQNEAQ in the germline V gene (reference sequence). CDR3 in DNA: TGTGCCAGCAGCTCTCAGGTTCCCAACGAGCAGTACTTC. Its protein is CASSSQVPNEQYF.

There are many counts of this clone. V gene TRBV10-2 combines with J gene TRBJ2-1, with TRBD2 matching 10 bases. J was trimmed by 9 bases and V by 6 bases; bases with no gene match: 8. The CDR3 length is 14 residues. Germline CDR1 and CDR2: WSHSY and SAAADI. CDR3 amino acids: CASSPTSGILEQFF. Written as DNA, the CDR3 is TGCGCCAGCAGCCCTACTAGCGGGATCCTTGAGCAGTTCTTC.

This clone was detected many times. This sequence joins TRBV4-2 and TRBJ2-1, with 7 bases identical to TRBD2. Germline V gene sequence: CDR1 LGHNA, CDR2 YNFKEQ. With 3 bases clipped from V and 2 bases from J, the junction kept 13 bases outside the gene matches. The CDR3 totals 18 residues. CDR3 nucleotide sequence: TGTGCCAGCAGCCATTCCCCTAGCGGACTAGGGACCTACAATGAGCAGTTCTTC. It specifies CASSHSPSGLGTYNEQFF.

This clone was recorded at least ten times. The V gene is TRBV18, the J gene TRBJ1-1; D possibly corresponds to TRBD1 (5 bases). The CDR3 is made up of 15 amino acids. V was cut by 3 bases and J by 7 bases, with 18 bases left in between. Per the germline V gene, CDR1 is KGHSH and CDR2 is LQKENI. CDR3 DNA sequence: TGTGCCAGCTCACCTCCGGGGGGAGAATTGAGTGAAGCTTTCTTT. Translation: CASSPPGGELSEAFF.

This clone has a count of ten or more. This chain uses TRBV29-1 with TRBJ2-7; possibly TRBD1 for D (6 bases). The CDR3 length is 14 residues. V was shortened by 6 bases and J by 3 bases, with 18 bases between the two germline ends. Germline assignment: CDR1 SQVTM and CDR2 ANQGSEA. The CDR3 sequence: CSVGATGNIYEQYF. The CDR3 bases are TGCAGCGTCGGGGCGACAGGAAACATCTACGAGCAGTACTTC.

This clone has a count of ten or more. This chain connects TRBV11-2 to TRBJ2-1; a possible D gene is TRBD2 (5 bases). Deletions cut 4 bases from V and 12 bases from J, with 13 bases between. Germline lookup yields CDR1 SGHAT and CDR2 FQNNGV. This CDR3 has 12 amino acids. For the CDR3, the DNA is TGTGCCAGCAGCTCGGGCGGGTGGTGGCAGTTCTTC. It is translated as CASSSGGWWQFF.

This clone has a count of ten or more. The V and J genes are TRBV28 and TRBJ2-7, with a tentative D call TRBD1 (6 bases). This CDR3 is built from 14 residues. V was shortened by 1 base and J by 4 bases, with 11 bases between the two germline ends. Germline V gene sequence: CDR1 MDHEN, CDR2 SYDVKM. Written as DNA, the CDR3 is TGTGCCAGCAGTTTATCGCAGGGGCGATACGAGCAGTACTTC. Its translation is CASSLSQGRYEQYF.

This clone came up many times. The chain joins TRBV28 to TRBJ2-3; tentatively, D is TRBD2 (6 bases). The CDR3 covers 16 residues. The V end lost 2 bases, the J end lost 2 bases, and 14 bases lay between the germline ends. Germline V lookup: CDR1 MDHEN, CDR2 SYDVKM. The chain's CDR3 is CASSLGYGGVTDTQYF. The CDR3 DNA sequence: TGTGCCAGCAGTTTAGGATATGGCGGGGTCACAGATACGCAGTATTTT.

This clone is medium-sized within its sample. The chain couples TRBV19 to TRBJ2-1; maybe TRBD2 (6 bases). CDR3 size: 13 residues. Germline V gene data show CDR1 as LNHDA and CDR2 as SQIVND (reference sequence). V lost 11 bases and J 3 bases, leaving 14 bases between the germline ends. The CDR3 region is CASNADYYNEQFF. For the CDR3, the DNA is TGTGCCTCAAACGCGGACTACTACAATGAGCAGTTCTTC.

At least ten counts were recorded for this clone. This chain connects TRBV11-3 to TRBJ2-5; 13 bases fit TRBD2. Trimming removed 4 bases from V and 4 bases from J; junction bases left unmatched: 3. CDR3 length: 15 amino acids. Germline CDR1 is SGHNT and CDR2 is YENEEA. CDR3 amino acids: CASSSGLAGAETQYF. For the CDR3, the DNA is TGTGCCAGCAGCTCAGGACTAGCGGGAGCAGAGACCCAGTACTTC.

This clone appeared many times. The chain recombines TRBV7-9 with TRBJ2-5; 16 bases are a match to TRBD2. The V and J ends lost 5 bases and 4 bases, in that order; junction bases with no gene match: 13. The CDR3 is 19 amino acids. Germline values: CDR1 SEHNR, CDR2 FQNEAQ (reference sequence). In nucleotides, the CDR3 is TGTGCCAGCAGCCGCATACCGGGACTAGCGGGAGGGCCGGGAGAGACCCAGTACTTC. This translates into CASSRIPGLAGGPGETQYF.

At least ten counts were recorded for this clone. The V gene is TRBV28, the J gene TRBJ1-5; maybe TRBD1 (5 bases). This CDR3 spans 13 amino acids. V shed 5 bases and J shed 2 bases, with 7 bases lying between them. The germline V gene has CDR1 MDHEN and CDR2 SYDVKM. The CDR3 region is CASSQGGNQPQHF. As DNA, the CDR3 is TGTGCCAGCAGTCAGGGTGGCAATCAGCCCCAGCATTTT.

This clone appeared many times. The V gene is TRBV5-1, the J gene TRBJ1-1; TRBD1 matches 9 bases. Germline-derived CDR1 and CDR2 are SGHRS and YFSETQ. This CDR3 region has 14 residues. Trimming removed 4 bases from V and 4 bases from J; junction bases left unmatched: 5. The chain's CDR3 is CASSVDRGGTEAFF. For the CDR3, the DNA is TGCGCCAGCAGCGTTGACAGGGGGGGCACTGAAGCTTTCTTT.